The rows below give T cell receptor beta chains drawn from one sample of a study of glioma-infiltrating T cells after dendritic cell vaccination. Assay used: immunoSEQ multiplex PCR; TCRdb lists only in-frame clones, some missing. The sample has roughly 60,000 clones; around 86% are singletons. The sequencing here drew on blood, taken after dendritic cell vaccination. These receptors were collected from a human donor with glioblastoma. Each CDR3 is given with its conserved first and last residue. The order of the fields is D gene, V gene, J gene, clone size, CDR3 protein, CDR3 DNA. D genes are given only for firm matches. The size of a clone is reported for some rows only, either as once, few or many, or as a class for expanded clones.

>NA|TRBV7-2|TRBJ1-1|few
CASSPRLGGNTEAFF
TGTGCCAGCAGCCCCCGTTTAGGGGGGAACACTGAAGCTTTCTTT
>NA|TRBV30|TRBJ1-5|NA
CAWSDRGNQPQHF
TGTGCCTGGAGTGACAGGGGCAATCAGCCCCAGCATTTT
>TRBD2|TRBV9|TRBJ2-1|NA
CASTRAGGIYNEQFF
TGTGCCAGCACCCGGGCGGGGGGGATCTACAATGAGCAGTTCTTC
>TRBD1|TRBV30|TRBJ2-4|NA
CAWSKGQVKNIQYF
TGTGCCTGGAGTAAGGGACAGGTCAAAAACATTCAGTACTTC
>TRBD1|TRBV30|TRBJ1-4|NA
CAWKLGQGGEKLFF
TGTGCCTGGAAGCTCGGACAGGGAGGAGAAAAACTGTTTTTT
>TRBD1|TRBV29-1|TRBJ2-7|NA
CSVGTGGYEQYF
TGCAGCGTTGGGACAGGGGGCTACGAGCAGTACTTC
>NA|TRBV6-5|TRBJ1-2|NA
CASSYSSTVGGYGYTF
TGTGCCAGCAGTTACTCGTCAACGGTCGGTGGCTATGGCTACACCTTC
>NA|TRBV18|TRBJ1-1|NA
CASSRDTQLRNTEAFF
TGTGCCAGCTCACGGGACACTCAACTTCGGAACACTGAAGCTTTCTTT
>TRBD2|TRBV5-4|TRBJ2-7|NA
CASSSPPSGNTYEQYF
TGTGCCAGCAGCTCCCCGCCTAGCGGGAATACCTACGAGCAGTACTTC
>TRBD2|TRBV19|TRBJ2-7|NA
CASSLLAGGGEQYF
TGTGCCAGTAGCCTTCTAGCGGGAGGCGGGGAGCAGTACTTC
>NA|TRBV4-2|TRBJ1-5|NA
CASSQEWGVDTTFYSNQPQHF
TGTGCCAGCAGCCAAGAATGGGGCGTAGACACCACCTTTTATAGCAATCAGCCCCAGCATTTT
>NA|TRBV5-4|TRBJ1-2|once
CASSLGTARAANYGYTF
TGTGCCAGCAGCTTGGGAACGGCGAGGGCAGCTAACTATGGCTACACCTTC
>NA|TRBV6-1|TRBJ1-2|NA
CASTLGGYGYTF
TGTGCCAGCACCCTAGGAGGCTATGGCTACACCTTC
>NA|TRBV27|TRBJ1-6|NA
CASSREFAGDSPLHF
TGTGCCAGCAGTCGGGAATTCGCGGGAGATTCACCCCTCCACTTT
>TRBD2|TRBV27|TRBJ2-5|NA
CASSLGDSRSGGTKETQYF
TGTGCCAGCAGTTTAGGTGACTCGCGGAGCGGGGGAACAAAAGAGACCCAGTACTTC
>NA|TRBV6-5|TRBJ2-1|NA
CASRRLDNEQFF
TGTGCCAGCAGACGACTAGACAATGAGCAGTTCTTC
>TRBD1|TRBV9|TRBJ1-2|NA
CASSGGQRPTGGYTF
TGTGCCAGCAGCGGGGGACAGAGACCTACGGGGGGCTACACCTTC
>TRBD1|TRBV6-5|TRBJ2-7|NA
CASTKRTGAYEQYF
TGTGCCAGCACCAAACGGACAGGCGCCTACGAGCAGTACTTC
>NA|TRBV5-4|TRBJ2-3|NA
CASSQDSTPADTQYF
TGTGCCAGCAGCCAGGACTCTACCCCTGCAGATACGCAGTATTTT
>NA|TRBV19|TRBJ1-4|NA
CASSWTEGEKLFF
TGTGCCAGTAGTTGGACAGAAGGTGAAAAACTGTTTTTT
>TRBD1|TRBV7-9|TRBJ1-1|few
CASSRDRGHGTEAFF
TGTGCCAGCAGCCGGGACAGGGGGCACGGCACTGAAGCTTTCTTT
>TRBD1|TRBV19|TRBJ1-5|NA
CASNHRGFIQPQHF
TGTGCCAGTAATCACAGGGGCTTTATCCAGCCCCAGCATTTT
>NA|TRBV30|TRBJ1-1|NA
CAWGNMNTEAFF
TGTGCCTGGGGCAACATGAACACTGAAGCTTTCTTT
>TRBD2|TRBV7-2|TRBJ2-1|NA
CASSSKETSGRANEQFF
TGTGCCAGCAGCTCAAAAGAAACTAGCGGGAGGGCCAATGAGCAGTTCTTC
>TRBD1|TRBV7-2|TRBJ1-1|NA
CASSLLEGADAFF
TGTGCCAGCAGCCTGCTGGAGGGGGCGGATGCTTTCTTT
>TRBD2|TRBV5-1|TRBJ2-7|NA
CASSLILGTSGAREQYF
TGCGCCAGCAGCTTAATACTCGGGACTAGCGGGGCAAGGGAGCAGTACTTC
>TRBD1|TRBV6-1|TRBJ2-7|NA
CASSALTGGYEQYF
TGTGCCAGCAGTGCCTTGACAGGGGGGTACGAGCAGTACTTC
>TRBD1|TRBV19|TRBJ1-2|medium-sized
CASRPGTGLYGYTF
TGTGCCAGTAGGCCTGGGACAGGGCTCTATGGCTACACCTTC
>NA|TRBV12-5|TRBJ2-5|NA
CASGIQEGETQYF
TGTGCTAGTGGTATACAGGAGGGGGAGACCCAGTACTTC
>TRBD2|TRBV10-1|TRBJ2-5|NA
CASSKLAGLQETQYF
TGCGCCAGCAGTAAACTAGCGGGGCTCCAAGAGACCCAGTACTTC
>NA|TRBV11-2|TRBJ1-2|NA
CASSLGTANRNYGYTF
TGTGCCAGCAGCTTAGGTACAGCAAATCGGAACTATGGCTACACCTTC